This T cell receptor beta chain was found in a study of blood T cell repertoires in COVID-19. Looking at the study overall: COVID-19 samples collected from the United States, Italy and Spain covered acute and convalescent phases.

V lost 6 bases to trimming and J lost 2 bases, with 11 bases between them. CDR1 and CDR2 from the germline V gene are MNHEY and SVGAGI. The CDR3 totals 14 residues. Per the study methods: By means of reference gene primer amplification, nucleated cell counts were estimated. Using immunoSEQ multiplex PCR, the repertoire was profiled, and TCRdb retains in-frame clones only, with some absent. V and J calls and clone size are as listed in that table; D and trimming were resolved from the DNA. Altogether approximately 110,000 clones are present, around four fifths being singletons, with the ten largest covering 0.7% to 1%.

The receptor was derived from a woman aged 70-85 years with acute or convalescent COVID-19. The chain is built from TRBV6-5 and TRBJ2-4; weak D call: TRBD1 (5 bases). Sequenced material: peripheral blood. CDR3 sequence: CASSIQVSKNIQYF. The CDR3 DNA sequence: TGTGCCAGCAGCATACAGGTATCCAAAAACATTCAGTACTTC.